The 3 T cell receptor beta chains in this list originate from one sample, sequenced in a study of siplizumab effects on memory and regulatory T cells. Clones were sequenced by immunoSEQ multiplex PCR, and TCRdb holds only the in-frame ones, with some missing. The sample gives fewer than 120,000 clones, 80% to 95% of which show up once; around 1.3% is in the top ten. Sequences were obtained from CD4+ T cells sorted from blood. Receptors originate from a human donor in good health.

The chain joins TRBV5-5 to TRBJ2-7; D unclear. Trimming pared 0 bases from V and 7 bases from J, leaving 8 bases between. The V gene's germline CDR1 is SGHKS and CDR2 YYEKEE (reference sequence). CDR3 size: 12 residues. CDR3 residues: CASSLASREQYF. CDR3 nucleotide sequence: TGTGCCAGCAGCTTGGCGTCTAGGGAGCAGTACTTC.

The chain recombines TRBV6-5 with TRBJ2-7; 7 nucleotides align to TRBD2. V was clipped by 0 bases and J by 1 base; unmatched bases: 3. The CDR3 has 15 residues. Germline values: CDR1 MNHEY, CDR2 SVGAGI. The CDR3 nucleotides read TGTGCCAGCAGTTACTCGACTAGCCCGTCCTACGAGCAGTACTTC. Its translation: CASSYSTSPSYEQYF.

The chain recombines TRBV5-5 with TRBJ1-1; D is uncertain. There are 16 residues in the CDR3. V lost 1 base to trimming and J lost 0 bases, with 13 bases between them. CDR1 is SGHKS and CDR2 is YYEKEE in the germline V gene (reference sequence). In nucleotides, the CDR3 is TGTGCCAGCAGCTTGACGTATACGGATATGAACACTGAAGCTTTCTTT. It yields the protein CASSLTYTDMNTEAFF. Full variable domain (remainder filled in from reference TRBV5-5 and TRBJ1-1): DAGVTQSPTHLIKTRGQQVTLRCSPISGHKSVSWYQQVLGQGPQFIFQYYEKEERGRGNFPDRFSARQFPNYSSELNVNALLLGDSALYLCASSLTYTDMNTEAFFGQGTRLTVV.